A selection of T cell receptor beta chains follows, all from one sample in a study of blood T cell repertoires in COVID-19. Data came from immunoSEQ multiplex PCR; TCRdb stores just in-frame clones and leaves some out. This repertoire shows approximately 60,000 clones, more than 75% found once; its top ten account for roughly 3%. The specimen was peripheral blood. The receptors come from a man aged 50-60 years with active COVID-19. Each CDR3 is given with its conserved first and last residue.

v_call	cdr3_aa
TRBV12-5	CASGLVEGMANEKLFF
TRBV6-5	CASSPRGGNQPQHF
TRBV5-1	CASSLAGDTYEQYF
TRBV5-1	CASSLMGLAGTDTQYF
TRBV6-5	CAVARNNEQFF
TRBV10-3	CAIRGGQTEAFF
TRBV6-5	CASSYEGNRRAFF
TRBV7-8	CASSSEGRRGWEQYF
TRBV15	CATSHRRSGGPQETQYF
TRBV6-1	CASSEGGYNQPQHF
TRBV28	CASRETVSTDTQYF
TRBV5-5	CASSRTSGRAVFYEQYF
TRBV6-5	CASSPSRYEQYF
TRBV7-3	CASSLHRGEGLETQYF
TRBV20-1	CSASHRDRKKLFF
TRBV11-1	CASSSSRDRVGEQFF
TRBV7-3	CASSSTGLINEQFF
TRBV19	CASRTQGGGNQPQHF
TRBV25-1	CASSEYKGTAFSGELFF
TRBV12-5	CASGKGLAGGGTDTQYF
TRBV19	CASIPPGGRGQFF
TRBV3-1/TRBV3-2	CASSQGGGTQYF
TRBV6-6	CASSDLSGGLDEQYF
TRBV5-1	CASSLGLAGSGDTQYF
TRBV28	CASSPRTEGSYNEQFF
TRBV6-5	CASSYSARGGYEQYF
TRBV15	CATSARGDSGETQYF
TRBV5-1	CASSLSQGNTEAFF
TRBV24-1	CATSRQKNEQFF
TRBV5-1	CASSSPGQGGYGYTF